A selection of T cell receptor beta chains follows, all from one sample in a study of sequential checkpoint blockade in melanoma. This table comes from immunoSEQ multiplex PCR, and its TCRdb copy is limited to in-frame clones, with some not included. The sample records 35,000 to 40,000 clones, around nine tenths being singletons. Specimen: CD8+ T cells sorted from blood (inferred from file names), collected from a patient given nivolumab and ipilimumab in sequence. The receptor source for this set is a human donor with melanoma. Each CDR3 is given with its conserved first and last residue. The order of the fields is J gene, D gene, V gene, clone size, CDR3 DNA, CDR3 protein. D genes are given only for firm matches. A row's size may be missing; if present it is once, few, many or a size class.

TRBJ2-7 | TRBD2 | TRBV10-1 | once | TGCGCCAGCAGTGAGTCGACTAGCGGATCGGCGCGGGAGCAGTACTTC | CASSESTSGSAREQYF
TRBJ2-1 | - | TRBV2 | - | TGTGCCACCCTCGTTATCGACAAAACCTACAATGAGCAGTTCTTC | CATLVIDKTYNEQFF
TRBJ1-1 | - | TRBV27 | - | TGTGCCAGCAGTTTATGGCCGGGAGGGAACACTGAAGCTTTCTTT | CASSLWPGGNTEAFF
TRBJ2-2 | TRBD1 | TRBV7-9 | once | TGTGCCAGCAGCTTACGGGACAGGGCTAACACCGGGGAGCTGTTTTTT | CASSLRDRANTGELFF
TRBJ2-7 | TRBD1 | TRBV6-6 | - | TGTGCCAGCAGTTATGGGACAGGGGCCTACGAGCAGTACTTC | CASSYGTGAYEQYF
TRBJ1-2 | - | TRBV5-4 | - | TGCGCCAGCAGCCAAGATCGCTCGGCCGCAGGAGGCGGGTATGGCTACACCTTC | CASSQDRSAAGGGYGYTF
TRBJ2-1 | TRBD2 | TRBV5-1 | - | TGCGCCAGCAGCCTCTTTTCGGGAGGAGGGAATGAGCAGTTCTTC | CASSLFSGGGNEQFF
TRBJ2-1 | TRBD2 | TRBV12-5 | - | TGTGCTAGTGGTTTGGTATATGACCATAGCGGGATTCTTTACAATGAGCAGTTCTTC | CASGLVYDHSGILYNEQFF
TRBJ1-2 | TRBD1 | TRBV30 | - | TGTGCCTGGAGTGTGGGCAGGGGGACTAGGGGCTACACCTTC | CAWSVGRGTRGYTF
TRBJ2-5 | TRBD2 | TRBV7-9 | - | TGTGCCAGCAGCGTGACTAGCGGGAGGGCCCGGGAGACCCAGTACTTC | CASSVTSGRARETQYF
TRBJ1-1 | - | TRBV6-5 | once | TGTGCCAGCAGTTACTCATCGGGGGGGGCTGAAGCTTTCTTT | CASSYSSGGAEAFF
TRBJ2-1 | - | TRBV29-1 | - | TGCAGCGTTGGTTGGGCGGGACCCTACAATGAGCAGTTCTTC | CSVGWAGPYNEQFF
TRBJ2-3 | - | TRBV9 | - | TGTGCCAGCAGCGTAGTCAGGGGTGATACGCAGTATTTT | CASSVVRGDTQYF
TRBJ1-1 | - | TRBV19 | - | TGTGCCAGTAGTATCTGGACAGCAAGGTCGAACACTGAAGCTTTCTTT | CASSIWTARSNTEAFF
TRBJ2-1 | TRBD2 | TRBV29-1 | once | TGCAGCGTTGTTACGAGGGAGGGCCCGGATGAGCAGTTCTTC | CSVVTREGPDEQFF
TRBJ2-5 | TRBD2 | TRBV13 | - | TGTGCCAGCAGCAGCGGGGAGATCCAAGAGACCCAGTACTTC | CASSSGEIQETQYF
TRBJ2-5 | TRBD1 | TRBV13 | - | TGTGCCAGCAGCTTTTCCCAGGGGGCGGGGAGGCAAGAGACCCAGTACTTC | CASSFSQGAGRQETQYF
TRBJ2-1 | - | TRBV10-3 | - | TGTGCCATCAGCCATATCCCCGGACTGGCAGGCAATGAGCAGTTCTTC | CAISHIPGLAGNEQFF
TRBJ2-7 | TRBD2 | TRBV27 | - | TGTGCCACCTCATGGGCTAGCGGGAGCTACGAGCAGTACTTC | CATSWASGSYEQYF
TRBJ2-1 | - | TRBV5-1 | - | TGCGCCAGCAGCATCAGGGGTAACAATGAGCAGTTCTTC | CASSIRGNNEQFF
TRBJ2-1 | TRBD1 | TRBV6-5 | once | TGTGCCAGCAGTTACGGACAGGGGTATTACAATGAGCAGTTCTTC | CASSYGQGYYNEQFF
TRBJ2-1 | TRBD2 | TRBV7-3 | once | TGTGCCAGCAGCTTGGCCACTAGCGGACCCTACAATGAGCAGTTCTTC | CASSLATSGPYNEQFF
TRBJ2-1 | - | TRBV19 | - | TGTGCCAGTACTCCATCCAGTGACAATGAGCAGTTCTTC | CASTPSSDNEQFF
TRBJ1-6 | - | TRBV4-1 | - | TGCGCCAGCAGCCCAGACCCTGGAGCTTATAATTCACCCCTCCACTTT | CASSPDPGAYNSPLHF
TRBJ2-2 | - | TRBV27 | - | TGTGCCAGCACTCCACTGCTGGACACCGGGGAGCTGTTTTTT | CASTPLLDTGELFF
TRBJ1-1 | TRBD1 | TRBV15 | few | TGTGCCACCAGCCTAGACAGGGTTACTGAAGCTTTCTTT | CATSLDRVTEAFF
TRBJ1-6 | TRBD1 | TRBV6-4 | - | TGTGCCAGCAGTGACTCCGGGACAGGGGTTAATTCACCCCTCCACTTT | CASSDSGTGVNSPLHF
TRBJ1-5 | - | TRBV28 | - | TGTGCCAGCAGTTTATCCTCTAATCAGCCCCAGCATTTT | CASSLSSNQPQHF
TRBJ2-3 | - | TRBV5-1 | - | TGCGCCAGCAGCTACTCCACAGATACGCAGTATTTT | CASSYSTDTQYF
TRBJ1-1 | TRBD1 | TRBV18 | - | TGTGCCAGCTCACCACTGACGGACAGGGTCAACACTGAAGCTTTCTTT | CASSPLTDRVNTEAFF
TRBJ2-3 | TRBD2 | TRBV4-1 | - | TGCGCCAGCAGCCACCTACCTCCTAGCGGGAGGAGTGCAGATACGCAGTATTTT | CASSHLPPSGRSADTQYF
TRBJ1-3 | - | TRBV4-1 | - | TGCGCCAGCAGCCCCCCTCTTGGAAACACCATATATTTT | CASSPPLGNTIYF
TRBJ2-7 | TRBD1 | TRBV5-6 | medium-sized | TGTGCCAGCAGCTTGGGACAGGGGGACAACGAGCAGTACTTC | CASSLGQGDNEQYF
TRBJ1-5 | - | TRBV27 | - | TGTGCCAGCAGTCCTCGGGGGGGAGAACAGCCCCAGCATTTT | CASSPRGGEQPQHF
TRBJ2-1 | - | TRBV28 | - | TGTGCCAGCAGCCAGGACTCCCATTCCTACAATGAGCAGTTCTTC | CASSQDSHSYNEQFF
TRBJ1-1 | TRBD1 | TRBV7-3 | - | TGTGCCAGCAGCGCCCAACAGGGGATGAACACTGAAGCTTTCTTT | CASSAQQGMNTEAFF
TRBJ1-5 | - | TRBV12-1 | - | TGTGCCAGCAGCTTTGGGGCCACCACAGGGGAATGTCTTCTGCCCCAGCATTTT | CASSFGATTGECLLPQHF
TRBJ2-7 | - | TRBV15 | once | TGTGCCACCAGCGGTAGCGGAGAGCCCGAGCAGTACTTC | CATSGSGEPEQYF
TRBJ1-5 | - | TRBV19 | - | TGTGCCAGTAGTATGCAGGGCGAGGCTCAGCCCCAGCATTTT | CASSMQGEAQPQHF
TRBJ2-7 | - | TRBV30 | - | TGTGCCTGGAGTGCGGCAGGGCTAAGCCCTGAGCAGTACTTC | CAWSAAGLSPEQYF
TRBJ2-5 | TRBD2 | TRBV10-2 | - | TGCGCCAGCAGGACTAGCGGGGGTAAACAAGAGACCCAGTACTTC | CASRTSGGKQETQYF
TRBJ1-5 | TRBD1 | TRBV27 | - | TGTGCCAGCAGTTGGGACAGCTACCAGCCCCAGCATTTT | CASSWDSYQPQHF
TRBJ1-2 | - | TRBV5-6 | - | TGTGCCAGCAGCTTTCCTGAAGGAGGGACCTATGGCTACACCTTC | CASSFPEGGTYGYTF
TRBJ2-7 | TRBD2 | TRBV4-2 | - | TGTGCCAGCAGCCAAATAGCGGGAGCCTACGAGCAGTACTTC | CASSQIAGAYEQYF
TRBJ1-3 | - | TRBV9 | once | TGTGCCAGCAGCGACGCATCTGTACAGGGCGGATCTGGAAACACCATATATTTT | CASSDASVQGGSGNTIYF
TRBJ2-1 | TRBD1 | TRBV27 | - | TGTGCCAGCAGTTTTACAGGGGGCGCCTACAATGAGCAGTTCTTC | CASSFTGGAYNEQFF
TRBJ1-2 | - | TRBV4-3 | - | TGCGCCAGCAGCCAAGGGGAGGGACACCTTAACTATGGCTACACCTTC | CASSQGEGHLNYGYTF
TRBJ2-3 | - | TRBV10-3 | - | TGTGCCATCAGGGGGGAGGTCCAGGTCGCAGATACGCAGTATTTT | CAIRGEVQVADTQYF
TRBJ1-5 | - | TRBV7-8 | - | TGTGCCAGCAGCCTACCGGGACTTTATAGCAATCAGCCCCAGCATTTT | CASSLPGLYSNQPQHF
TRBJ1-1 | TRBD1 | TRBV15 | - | TGTGCCACCAGCAGGACAGGGGGGCTAAGTGAAGCTTTCTTT | CATSRTGGLSEAFF
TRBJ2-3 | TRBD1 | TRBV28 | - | TGTGCCAGCAGGACACAGGGGCCGTCCACAGATACGCAGTATTTT | CASRTQGPSTDTQYF